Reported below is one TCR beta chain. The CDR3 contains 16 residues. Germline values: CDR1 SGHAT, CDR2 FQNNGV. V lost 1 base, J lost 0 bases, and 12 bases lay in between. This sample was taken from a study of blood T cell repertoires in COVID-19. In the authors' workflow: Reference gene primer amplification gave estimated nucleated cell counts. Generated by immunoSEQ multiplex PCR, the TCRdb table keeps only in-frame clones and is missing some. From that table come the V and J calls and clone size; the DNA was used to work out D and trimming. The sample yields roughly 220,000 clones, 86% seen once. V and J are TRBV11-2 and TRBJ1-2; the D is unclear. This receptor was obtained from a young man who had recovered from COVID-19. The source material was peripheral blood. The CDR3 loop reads CASSLVGMRANYGYTF. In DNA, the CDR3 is TGTGCCAGCAGCTTAGTCGGGATGCGAGCTAACTATGGCTACACCTTC.